This record covers a single TCR beta chain. The sample belongs to a study of blood T cell repertoires in COVID-19. Overall study context: Researchers got acute and convalescent COVID-19 samples from the United States, Italy and Spain.

In the authors' methods: Amplification of reference gene primers was used by the study to estimate nucleated cell counts. TCRdb's table, derived via immunoSEQ multiplex PCR, lists solely in-frame clones and lacks some. The D gene and trimming were derived from the DNA, and the V and J assignments and clone size from that table. Here the sample spans more than 70,000 clones, about three quarters being singletons. CDR3 length: 12 amino acids. Trimming took 6 bases from V and 7 from J, leaving 13 bases between them. This chain joins TRBV12-3 or TRBV12-4 and TRBJ2-7; D perhaps matches TRBD1 (7 bases). This clonotype was obtained from a human donor in a cohort sampled during active COVID-19. The specimen sequenced was peripheral blood. The CDR3 coding sequence is TGTGCCAGCAGACCCTCAGGGGGGGAGCAGTACTTC. This codes for CASRPSGGEQYF.